The clone carrying this T cell receptor beta chain was seen many times. No antigen is known for it. The sample comes from a study of CD8 T cells in ankylosing spondylitis. Points from the study as a whole: In ankylosing spondylitis blood, a motif of roughly eight highly homologous TCR beta variants appeared characteristic. In synovial fluid and blood from reactive arthritis, some motif variants were previously reported. Reports say disease-linked clones showed up significantly more in matched ankylosing spondylitis synovial fluid.

Quantitative 5'-RACE was performed with molecular barcodes, and it yielded the TCR beta libraries. Via MiXCR, TCRdb re-called the 5' RACE reads, giving one row per CDR3 protein. The table shows some 240,000 distinct CDR3 sequences, with roughly 25% occurring only once. The CDR3 runs to 16 residues. Trimming at V came to 1 base and at J to 1 base, leaving 6 bases not matched to a gene. Germline V gives CDR1 MGHRA, CDR2 YSYEKL. The source of this sequence is a male donor with ankylosing spondylitis or in good health (not recorded which). Specimen: blood, either unsorted or a sorted T cell fraction (not recorded which). J is TRBJ2-7 and V is TRBV4-1; 8 nucleotides line up with TRBD1. The CDR3 spells CASSQGAGQASYEQYF. The CDR3, as DNA: TGCGCCAGCAGCCAAGGGGCGGGACAGGCGTCCTACGAGCAGTACTTC.